This TCR beta chain was sequenced during a study of blood T cell repertoires in COVID-19. The overall study: Samples of COVID-19 (acute and convalescent) were obtained from the United States, Italy and Spain. Nucleic acid was either cDNA or gDNA, and it came from T cells, B-cell-depleted T cells, or PBMCs.

Germline CDR1 is MNHEY and CDR2 is SVGAGI. The length of the CDR3 is 13 residues. V dropped 7 bases and J dropped 5; count of bases not matched to a gene: 6. Original methodology: Reference gene primer amplification gave nucleated cell count estimates. The method was immunoSEQ multiplex PCR; TCRdb's version includes in-frame clones alone and lacks a portion of them. The V and J calls and clone size are taken from that table; D and trimming were inferred from the DNA. The sample shows about 87,000 clones, about 88% of them seen only once. This sequence joins TRBV6-5 and TRBJ2-5; 8 bases are shared with TRBD2. The TCR sequence derives from a woman of 80 years or more with active COVID-19. Sequencing was performed on peripheral blood. CDR3: CASTREGRETQYF. CDR3 nucleotides: TGTGCCAGCACCCGGGAGGGTAGGGAGACCCAGTACTTC.